Each of the 5 T cell receptor beta chains below was sequenced from the same sample in a study of OX40 agonist ivuxolimab in advanced cancers. Produced via immunoSEQ multiplex PCR; TCRdb's table is partial and in-frame only. The table has fewer than 85,000 clones, 80% to 85% seen once. Sequencing was performed on CD4+ or CD8+ T cells sorted from blood, taken in a trial of the OX40 agonist ivuxolimab. Receptors were obtained from an adult with an advanced solid tumor such as melanoma, head and neck, liver or kidney cancer.

This clone was recorded only once. The V and J genes are TRBV7-8 and TRBJ1-2; D is ambiguous. The germline V gene encodes CDR1 SGHVS and CDR2 FQNEAQ. V lost 2 bases, J lost 4 bases, and 8 bases lay in between. The CDR3 consists of 13 residues. The CDR3 DNA is TGTGCCAGCAGCTTACGGGGTAGCTATGGCTACACCTTC. It translates to CASSLRGSYGYTF. Looking up the rest from reference TRBV7-8 and TRBJ1-2 gives the full variable domain: GAGVSQSPRYKVAKRGQDVALRCDPISGHVSLFWYQQALGQGPEFLTYFQNEAQLDKSGLPSDRFFAERPEGSVSTLKIQRTQQEDSAVYLCASSLRGSYGYTFGSGTRLTVV.

The chain recombines TRBV7-2 with TRBJ2-1; possible D gene TRBD1, 5 bases. The CDR3 runs to 15 residues. Germline loops: CDR1 SGHTA, CDR2 FQGNSA. The V end was cut by 5 bases, the J end by 9 bases, with 20 bases between. Written as DNA, the CDR3 is TGTGCCAGCAGCCCGCCCCCCTGGCGGCAGGGTGAGCAGTTCTTC. It encodes CASSPPPWRQGEQFF.

V usage is TRBV9 and J usage is TRBJ1-3; possibly TRBD1 for D (6 bases). Trimming left V 1 base short and J 3 bases short, with 14 bases between. In germline, CDR1 is SGDLS, CDR2 YYNGEE. This CDR3 is built from 16 residues. The CDR3 bases are TGTGCCAGCAGCGTATCGGACAGCGGAATTGGAAACACCATATATTTT. As protein: CASSVSDSGIGNTIYF.

This CDR3 is CASSYGTSYNEQFF. The CDR3 region has the DNA TGTGCCAGCAGTTACGGGACTTCATACAATGAGCAGTTCTTC. The chain is built from TRBV6-5 and TRBJ2-1, with TRBD2 as a possible D gene (6 bases). Germline V CDR1 and CDR2: MNHEY, SVGAGI. This CDR3 has 14 residues. V was clipped by 2 bases and J by 4 bases, with 9 bases between them.

This clone appeared a few times. J is TRBJ1-3 and V is TRBV5-1; D ambiguous. V was trimmed by 0 bases and J by 0 bases, leaving 13 bases between them. Germline CDR1 SGHRS, CDR2 YFSETQ. This CDR3 has 17 amino acids. CDR3 in DNA: TGCGCCAGCAGCTTGGACGCGGCGGTTCGCTCTGGAAACACCATATATTTT. Translation gives CASSLDAAVRSGNTIYF. The entire variable domain, with the rest obtained from reference TRBV5-1 and TRBJ1-3, is as follows: KAGVTQTPRYLIKTRGQQVTLSCSPISGHRSVSWYQQTPGQGLQFLFEYFSETQRNKGNFPGRFSGRQFSNSRSEMNVSTLELGDSALYLCASSLDAAVRSGNTIYFGEGSWLTVV.